The clone carrying this TCR beta chain was seen a few times. The entry originates in a study of T-cell memory formation after mild COVID-19. TCRdb processed the 5' RACE reads anew with MiXCR; each CDR3 protein has one entry. The sample lists about 440,000 distinct CDR3 sequences; roughly 20% were seen once. CDR3 length: 15 amino acids. Looked up from germline, CDR1 is SGHRS and CDR2 is YFSETQ. V dropped 0 bases and J dropped 5; count of bases not matched to a gene: 6. The sample comprised PBMCs or a T cell subset sorted from them (not recorded which). The rearrangement links TRBV5-1 to TRBJ2-5; 8 positions match TRBD2. This TCR came from an adult woman who had mild COVID-19 (a few samples of this study predate the infection). Cell type and time point are not known. CDR3 amino acids: CASSLEGLEMETQYF. The CDR3 bases are TGCGCCAGCAGCTTGGAGGGACTAGAGATGGAGACCCAGTACTTC. The variable domain in full, with the rest retrieved from reference TRBV5-1 and TRBJ2-5, is KAGVTQTPRYLIKTRGQQVTLSCSPISGHRSVSWYQQTPGQGLQFLFEYFSETQRNKGNFPGRFSGRQFSNSRSEMNVSTLELGDSALYLCASSLEGLEMETQYFGPGTRLLVL.